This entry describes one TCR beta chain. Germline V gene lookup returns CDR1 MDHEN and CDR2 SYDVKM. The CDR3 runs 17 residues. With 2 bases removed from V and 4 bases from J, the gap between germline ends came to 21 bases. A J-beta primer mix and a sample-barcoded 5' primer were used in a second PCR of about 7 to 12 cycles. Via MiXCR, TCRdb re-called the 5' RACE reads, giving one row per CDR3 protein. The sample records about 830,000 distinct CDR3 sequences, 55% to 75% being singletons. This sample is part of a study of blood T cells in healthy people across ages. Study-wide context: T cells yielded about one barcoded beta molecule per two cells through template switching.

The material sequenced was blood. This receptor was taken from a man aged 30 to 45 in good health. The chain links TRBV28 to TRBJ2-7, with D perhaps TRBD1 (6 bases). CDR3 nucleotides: TGTGCCAGCAGTTTAGTACGTTCGGGACACCGAGGTTACGAGCAGTACTTC. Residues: CASSLVRSGHRGYEQYF. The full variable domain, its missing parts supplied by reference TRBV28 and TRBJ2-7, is DVKVTQSSRYLVKRTGEKVFLECVQDMDHENMFWYRQDPGLGLRLIYFSYDVKMKEKGDIPEGYSVSREKKERFSLILESASTNQTSMYLCASSLVRSGHRGYEQYFGPGTRLTVT.